These 5 T cell receptor beta chains were all obtained from the same sample, sequenced in a study of T cell changes during pregnancy in multiple sclerosis. Assay used: immunoSEQ multiplex PCR; TCRdb lists only in-frame clones, some missing. The profile shows more than 15,000 clones, approximately 84% of them singletons. The input for sequencing was CD8+ T cells from peripheral blood mononuclear cells, taken in the second trimester of pregnancy. The receptor source for this set is a female donor in good health, enrolled as a control in a pregnancy study.

V gene TRBV9 combines with J gene TRBJ2-1; a possible D gene is TRBD2 (5 bases). Trimming left V 4 bases short and J 8 bases short, with 13 bases between. The CDR3 has 13 residues. The V gene's germline CDR1 is SGDLS and CDR2 YYNGEE. CDR3 sequence (DNA): TGTGCCAGCAGCCCGGAGGTGTGGGATGAGCAGTTCTTC. Encoded protein: CASSPEVWDEQFF.

The chain joins TRBV7-3 to TRBJ2-2; 11 bases align to TRBD2. The CDR3 runs 16 residues. V shed 4 bases, J shed 7 bases, and the junction held 8 bases outside the gene matches. The germline gives CDR1 SGHTA, CDR2 FQGTGA. The CDR3 DNA follows: TGTGCCAGCAGCTCGACTAGCGGGGAACGAGACGGGGAGCTGTTTTTT. Translation: CASSSTSGERDGELFF. The variable domain in full, with the rest retrieved from reference TRBV7-3 and TRBJ2-2, is GAGVSQTPSNKVTEKGKYVELRCDPISGHTALYWYRQSLGQGPEFLIYFQGTGAADDSGLPNDRFFAVRPEGSVSTLKIQRTERGDSAVYLCASSSTSGERDGELFFGEGSRLTVL.

The gene calls are TRBV7-9 and TRBJ2-2; perhaps TRBD1 as D (5 bases). CDR1 and CDR2 (germline): SEHNR, FQNEAQ (reference sequence). CDR3 length equals 12 residues. The germline V and J ends were trimmed by 5 bases and 5 bases, with 6 bases remaining between them. The CDR3 coding sequence is TGTGCCAGCAGCCAGGGAACCGGGGAGCTGTTTTTT. Translation gives CASSQGTGELFF.

The genes are TRBV5-4 and TRBJ1-2, with 9 positions matching TRBD1. The CDR3 length is 15 residues. Losses at the gene ends were 4 bases for V and 4 bases for J; bases not matched to a gene: 8. Germline CDR1 SGHNT, CDR2 YYREEE (reference sequence). CDR3 nucleotide sequence: TGTGCCAGCAGCCTCCGGACAGGGGATGGCTATGGCTACACCTTC. Protein sequence: CASSLRTGDGYGYTF.

This sequence joins TRBV7-8 and TRBJ1-4; no reliable D call. Between the trimmed V and J ends, which lost 1 base and 4 bases, there was a span of 13 bases. CDR3 size: 16 residues. Germline V lookup: CDR1 SGHVS, CDR2 FQNEAQ. Written as DNA, the CDR3 is TGTGCCAGCAGCTTAGATTCAGTTGCGGGTAATGAAAAACTGTTTTTT. Its protein product is CASSLDSVAGNEKLFF.